Sequencing of this T cell receptor (beta chain) was carried out in a study of blood T cells in healthy people across ages (dated by TCRdb to between 2014 and 2017). As for the study more broadly: In model experiments, template switching captured about one uniquely barcoded TCR beta cDNA molecule for every two T cells. To avoid experimental bias, donors of different ages were randomly spread across the sequencing lanes. Four age groups were formed from the donors: young (average approximately 16 years), middle-aged (around 41), aged (around 62) and long-lived (approximately 78). For two donors (one aged 18 to 30 and one aged 80 or older), the study analyzed two additional independent replicas of 1 million unique cDNA reads from the same blood draw. To track age-related changes in TCR beta repertoire diversity, the study relied on deep sequencing normalized with unique cDNA molecular identifiers. The full study reports these points: The long-lived group showed more naive CD4+ T cells, fewer expanded clones and increased TCR diversity than the aged group, suggesting age selection. As age increased, observed TCR beta diversity per million T cells dropped in a roughly linear way, and a significant reduction was already evident by age 40. Donor CMV infection status was unknown, potentially confounding age-related changes in expanded clonotypes. Estimates of total diversity from one million sequenced T cells were regarded as lower bounds and underestimates. There was a strong correlation between observed TCR beta diversity and the percentage of naive T cells measured by flow cytometry. Because profiling used bulk unsorted PBMCs, naive and antigen-experienced compartments could not be compared conclusively.

This clonotype occurred once. Its antigen remains unidentified. No much larger clone is present one base from it, and per-base qualities are unavailable. A lone read gives weak evidence. The library was produced with 5' RACE. Data came from an Illumina HiSeq 2500. The second PCR ran for about 6 to 12 cycles and used a J-beta primer mix along with a sample-barcoded 5' primer. Each TCR beta cDNA molecule received a unique molecular identifier from a template-switch 5' adaptor carrying 12 random nucleotides. Each sample yielded at least 3 million CDR3-containing paired-end reads. All of the RNA was converted into first-strand cDNA using the Mint cDNA synthesis kit, with a TRBC-specific oligonucleotide serving as the primer. All cDNA was treated with uracil-DNA glycosylase and then went through a first 18-cycle PCR with the universal primers M1SS and BC2_uni_R. The study's processing was this. Normalization of each sample was performed by random selection of 1 million high-quality reads, each carrying a distinct molecular identifier. Instead of being binned into consensus sequences, reads that shared molecular identifiers were thrown out. CDR3 identification, clonotype clustering and error correction used MiTCR with a Q25 quality threshold and the strictest error-elimination algorithm. A nonparametric unseen species model using Euler transformation provided a lower-bound estimate of total TCR beta diversity. The public sequencing data were trimmed at Q25 with fastp and processed into clonotypes with MiXCR by TCRdb, which kept only in-frame beta chains. Duplicate CDR3 protein sequences are folded into a single record with the most common DNA and genes. TCRdb, not the original authors, processed these V and J calls. The sample table holds fewer than 1,000,000 distinct CDR3 sequences, of which about 42% were seen once. Roughly 18% of the sample is held by the ten biggest clonotypes.

The roughly 39 donors, aged about 6 to 100 years, were systemically healthy Caucasian individuals from Russia. Around 9.9 milliliters of peripheral blood were collected from each donor into EDTA-treated Vacutainer tubes. Ficoll-Paque density-gradient centrifugation was used to isolate PBMCs, with at least 7 million per sample. Trizol reagent was used to extract total RNA from PBMCs, with at least 6 micrograms per sample. For every donor, an aliquot of PBMCs went through flow cytometry to measure the percentages of naive CD45RAhigh/CD27high T cells. The TCR originated in a man aged 55 to 70 in good health. Sequencing used blood.

The CDR3 amino acid sequence is: CASKPTDYGYTF. The DNA reads as follows: TGTGCCAGCAAGCCGACGGACTATGGCTACACCTTC. The V and J segments used are TRBV6-5 and TRBJ1-2, with no D gene named confidently. The V end loses 7 bases and the J end loses 3 bases, and a stretch of 9 bases separates them. As encoded in the germline V gene, CDR1 is MNHEY while CDR2 is SVGAGI. From the cysteine up to the phenylalanine, the CDR3 has a length of 12 residues. Of all the DNA, just the CDR3 is kept, 36 bases in frame from base 1.